Listed here is a single TCR beta chain. From the 5' RACE reads, TCRdb lists one entry per CDR3 protein and no DNA. The data include about 550,000 distinct CDR3 sequences; the top ten clones carry approximately 4%. This CDR3 comprises 14 residues. The germline CDR1 and CDR2 sequences are LGHNA and YSLEER. This entry is derived from a study of T cells expressing NK-cell markers. V is TRBV4-3 and J is TRBJ2-7. Sequencing was performed on blood T cells: a sorted CD56 or NKG2C T cell subset, CD4+ or CD8+ T cells, or bulk PBMC T cells (not recorded which). The sequence was obtained from a man aged 18 to 30 in good health. CDR3 region: CASSQDSLKREQYF.